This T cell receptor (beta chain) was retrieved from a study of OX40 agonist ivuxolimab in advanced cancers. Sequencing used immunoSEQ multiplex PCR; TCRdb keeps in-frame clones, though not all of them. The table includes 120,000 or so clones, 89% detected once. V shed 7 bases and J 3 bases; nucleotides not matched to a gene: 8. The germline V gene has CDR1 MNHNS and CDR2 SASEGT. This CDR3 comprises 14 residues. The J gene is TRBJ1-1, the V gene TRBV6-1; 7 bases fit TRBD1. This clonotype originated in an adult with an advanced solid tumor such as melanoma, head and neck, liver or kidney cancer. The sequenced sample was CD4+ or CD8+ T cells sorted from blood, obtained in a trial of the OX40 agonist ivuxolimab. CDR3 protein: CASNRGGADTEAFF. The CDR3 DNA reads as TGTGCCAGCAACCGAGGGGGCGCGGACACTGAAGCTTTCTTT.